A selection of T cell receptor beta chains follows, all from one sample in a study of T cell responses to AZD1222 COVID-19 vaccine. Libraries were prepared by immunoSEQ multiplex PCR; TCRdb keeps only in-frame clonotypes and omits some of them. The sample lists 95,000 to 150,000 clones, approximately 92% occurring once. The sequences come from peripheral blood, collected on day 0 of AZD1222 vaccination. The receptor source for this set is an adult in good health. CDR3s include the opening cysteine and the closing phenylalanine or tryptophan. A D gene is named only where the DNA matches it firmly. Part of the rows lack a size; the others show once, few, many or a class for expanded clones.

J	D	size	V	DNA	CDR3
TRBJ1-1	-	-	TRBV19	TGTGCCAGTAGTATAGATCTGGGAGGGACTGAAGCTTTCTTT	CASSIDLGGTEAFF
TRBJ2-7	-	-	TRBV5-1	TGCGCCAGCAGCCCAAACCGACCGAGGGACGAGCAGTACTTC	CASSPNRPRDEQYF
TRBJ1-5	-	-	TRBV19	TGTGCCAGTAGTATAGTGGAGTCAGGCCCCCAGCATTTT	CASSIVESGPQHF
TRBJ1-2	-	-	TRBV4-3	TGCGCCAGCAGCCCAACCGGGACCGGTAGGGACTATGGCTACACCTTC	CASSPTGTGRDYGYTF
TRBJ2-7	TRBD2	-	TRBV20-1	TGCAGTGCTAGTCGGCTAGCGGGAGGGCCACGGGAGCAGTACTTC	CSASRLAGGPREQYF
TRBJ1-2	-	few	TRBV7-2	TGTGCCAGCAGCCAACGGGACACCGGACTGGGTGGCTACACCTTC	CASSQRDTGLGGYTF
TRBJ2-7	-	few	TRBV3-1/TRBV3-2	TGTGCCAGCAGCCCCAACCTGGCAGGGGGAGGAGGGCAGTACTTC	CASSPNLAGGGGQYF
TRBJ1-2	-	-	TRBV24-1	TGTGCCACCAGTCCCGGGACGTCCGTTATAGCCTATGGCTACACCTTC	CATSPGTSVIAYGYTF
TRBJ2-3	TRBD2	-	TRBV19	TGTGCCAGTAAGCGGGAGGGCCGGATTGATACGCAGTATTTT	CASKREGRIDTQYF
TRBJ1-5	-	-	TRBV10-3	TGTGCCATCAGTGAGTCTAACAGGGTAGGGCAGCCCCAGCATTTT	CAISESNRVGQPQHF
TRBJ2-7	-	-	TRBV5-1	TGCGCCAGCAGCTCAGGGACTCTAGGCCACGAGCAGTACTTC	CASSSGTLGHEQYF
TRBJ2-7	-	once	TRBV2	TGTGCCAGCAGCAACAGGTGGAGCTCCTACGAGCAGTACTTC	CASSNRWSSYEQYF
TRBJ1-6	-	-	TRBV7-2	TGTGCCAGCAGCTTAGTTGCAGTGTATAATTCACCCCTCCACTTT	CASSLVAVYNSPLHF
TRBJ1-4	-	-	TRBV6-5	TGTGCCAGCAGTCCTGCCATAGCCGGAGAAAAACTGTTTTTT	CASSPAIAGEKLFF
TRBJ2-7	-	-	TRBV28	TGTGCCAGCAGTTTAACGGGGCTCCTTCGGGAGCAGTACTTC	CASSLTGLLREQYF
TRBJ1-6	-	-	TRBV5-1	TGCGCCAGCAGCGGCCCGGGGGGGCTGGCGGATTCACCCCTCCACTTT	CASSGPGGLADSPLHF
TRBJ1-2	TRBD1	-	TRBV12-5	TGTGCTAGTGGTTTGGTACAGGGGAGGAACTATGGCTACACCTTC	CASGLVQGRNYGYTF
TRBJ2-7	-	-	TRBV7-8	TGTGCCAGCAGCTTAGGGGCCCTAGTCCGGGCCTACGAGCAGTACTTC	CASSLGALVRAYEQYF
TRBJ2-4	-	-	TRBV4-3	TGCGCCAGCAGCCAAGAGGTGGGGAGCCCAAACATTCAGTACTTC	CASSQEVGSPNIQYF
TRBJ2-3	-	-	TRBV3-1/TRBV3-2	TGTGCCAGCAGCTACAGGGCCGATACGCAGTATTTT	CASSYRADTQYF
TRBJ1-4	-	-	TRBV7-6	TGTGCCAGCAGCTTAGCGGGTAGGGGCCTATCAACTAATGAAAAACTGTTTTTT	CASSLAGRGLSTNEKLFF
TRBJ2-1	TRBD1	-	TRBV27	TGTGCCAGCAGTCCCGGGACAGGGGGTAGCAATGAGCAGTTCTTC	CASSPGTGGSNEQFF
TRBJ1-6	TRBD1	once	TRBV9	TGTGCCAGCAGCGGGGACAGTTCCCCTCTTAATTCACCCCTCCACTTT	CASSGDSSPLNSPLHF
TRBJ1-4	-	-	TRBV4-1	TGCGCCAGCAGCCAATCCCGGGCCCAACGTGAAAAACTGTTTTTT	CASSQSRAQREKLFF
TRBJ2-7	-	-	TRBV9	TGTGCCAGCAGCGCCGCCGGGGCGCCCGACGAGCAGTACTTC	CASSAAGAPDEQYF
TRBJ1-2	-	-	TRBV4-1	TGCGCCAGCAGCCCCAGACAGGCGGATATGAATGGCTACACCTTC	CASSPRQADMNGYTF
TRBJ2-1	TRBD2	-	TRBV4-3	TGCGCCAGCAGCCAAGAATTCGCGGGAGGGGGGAATGAGCAGTTCTTC	CASSQEFAGGGNEQFF
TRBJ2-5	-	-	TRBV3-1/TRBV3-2	TGTGCCAGCAGCCAAGCTACGGTAGCGGCGGAAGAGACCCAGTACTTC	CASSQATVAAEETQYF
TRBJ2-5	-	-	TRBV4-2	TGTGCCAGCAGCCACGAGCCGGGACCCCAGCACTTC	CASSHEPGPQHF
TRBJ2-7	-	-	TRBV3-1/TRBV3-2	TGTGCCAGCAGCCAAGAAATGTCCGCCTACGAGCAGTACTTC	CASSQEMSAYEQYF
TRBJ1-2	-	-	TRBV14	TGTGCCAGCAGTCTAAAAGTTAACGATGGCTACACCTTC	CASSLKVNDGYTF
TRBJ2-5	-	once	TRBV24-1	TGTGCCACCAGTGATGGGGGGACGGCCCAGTACTTC	CATSDGGTAQYF
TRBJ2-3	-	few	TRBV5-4	TGTGCCAGCAGCTCCGATGGCGATACGCAGTATTTT	CASSSDGDTQYF
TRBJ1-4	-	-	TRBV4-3	TGCGCCAGCAGCCGTGGACAGTCCCGGGTGGAAAAACTGTTTTTT	CASSRGQSRVEKLFF
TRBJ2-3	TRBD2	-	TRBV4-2	TGTGCCAGCAGCCAAGGAGCTAGCGGGCGCACAGATACGCAGTATTTT	CASSQGASGRTDTQYF
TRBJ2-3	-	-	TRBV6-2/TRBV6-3	TGTGCCAGCAGTTACAGGGTCGAGATAGATACGCAGTATTTT	CASSYRVEIDTQYF
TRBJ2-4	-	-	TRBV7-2	TGTGCCAGCACCTCCATAGGGGGGGCCAAAAACATTCAGTACTTC	CASTSIGGAKNIQYF
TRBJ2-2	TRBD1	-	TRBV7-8	TGTGCCAGCCGGACAGGGGGCGCGGACGCCGGGGAGCTGTTTTTT	CASRTGGADAGELFF
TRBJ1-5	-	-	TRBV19	TGTGCCAGTAGTATAGGGGGGGGCGATGCTCAGCCCCAGCATTTT	CASSIGGGDAQPQHF
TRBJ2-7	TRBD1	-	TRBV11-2	TGTGCCAGCAGCTTAGGCCGGACAGGGGGCCGGTACGAGCAGTACTTC	CASSLGRTGGRYEQYF
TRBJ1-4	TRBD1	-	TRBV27	TGTGCCAGCAGTTTGTATCGTCAGCCTACAACAGGGGGGAGTAATGAAAAACTGTTTTTT	CASSLYRQPTTGGSNEKLFF
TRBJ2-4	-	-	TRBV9	TGTGCCAGCAGCCCACGAGACCAACCGAACAACATTCAGTACTTC	CASSPRDQPNNIQYF
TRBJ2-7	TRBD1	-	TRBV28	TGTGCCAGCAGTCCAACGGGACAGAAGACCTACGAGCAGTACTTC	CASSPTGQKTYEQYF
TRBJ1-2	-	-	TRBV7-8	TGTGCCAGCAGCTTAAGGCAGGGGCCCCTTAACTATGGCTACACCTTC	CASSLRQGPLNYGYTF
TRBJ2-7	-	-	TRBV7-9	TGTGCCAGCAGATCTACCAGCGGGCGAGTTTACGAGCAGTACTTC	CASRSTSGRVYEQYF